One sample yielded the 22 T cell receptor beta chains listed below, sequenced in a study of glioma-infiltrating T cells after dendritic cell vaccination. Data came from immunoSEQ multiplex PCR; TCRdb stores just in-frame clones and leaves some out. This sample yields roughly 100,000 clones, of which around 90% are seen a single time; approximately 2.7% belongs to the top ten. The time point here: after dendritic cell vaccination, including at tumor progression/relapse. This material consisted of blood, taken after dendritic cell vaccination. The receptor set was obtained from a human donor with glioblastoma.

The chain uses TRBV29-1 and TRBJ1-2, with D unresolved. From germline, CDR1 is SQVTM and CDR2 ANQGSEA. The CDR3 runs 14 residues. Trimming took 5 bases from V and 4 from J, leaving 17 bases between them. This CDR3 reads CSVPRGGRIYGYTF. CDR3 coding DNA: TGCAGCGTTCCCCGAGGAGGGCGGATCTATGGCTACACCTTC.

The chain combines TRBV2 with TRBJ2-7; a weak D match, TRBD2 (6 bases). The CDR3 loop spans 15 amino acids. Germline loops: CDR1 SNHLY, CDR2 FYNNEI. V dropped 6 bases and J dropped 2 bases, with 17 bases sitting between them. The CDR3 here is CASRAGTQRAYEQYF. CDR3 nucleotide sequence: TGTGCCAGCAGGGCCGGGACTCAGAGGGCCTACGAGCAGTACTTC.

The V and J genes are TRBV6-1 and TRBJ1-1; D is undetermined. V lost 3 bases and J lost 1, with 6 bases in between. The CDR3 loop spans 13 amino acids. Germline V gene lookup returns CDR1 MNHNS and CDR2 SASEGT. DNA of the CDR3: TGTGCCAGCAGTGATCCTCCGAACACTGAAGCTTTCTTT. Translation gives CASSDPPNTEAFF.

This clone has only one observation. This rearrangement joins TRBV4-1 to TRBJ2-6; maybe TRBD2 (5 bases). The CDR3 has 15 residues. Between the trimmed V and J ends, which lost 4 bases and 3 bases, there was a span of 10 bases. Germline-derived CDR1 and CDR2 are MGHRA and YSYEKL. DNA of the CDR3: TGCGCCAGCAGCCCCGCGGGTAATGGGGCCAACGTCCTGACTTTC. Translated: CASSPAGNGANVLTF.

The rearrangement uses TRBV30 and TRBJ1-1, with a possible D match to TRBD1 (5 bases). Trimming stripped 0 bases from V and 4 bases from J, with 6 bases between. This CDR3 has 12 amino acids. CDR1 and CDR2 from the germline V gene are GTSNPN and SVGIG (reference sequence). CDR3 loop: CAWSVQATEAFF. CDR3 bases: TGTGCCTGGAGTGTACAGGCCACTGAAGCTTTCTTT.

This rearrangement joins TRBV6-5 to TRBJ2-7; 11 bases map to TRBD2. The V gene end was trimmed by 4 bases and the J gene end by 3 bases; junction bases not matched to a gene: 5. Germline V lookup: CDR1 MNHEY, CDR2 SVGAGI. This CDR3 contains 15 residues. The CDR3 nucleotides read TGTGCCAGCAGTTTACTAGCGGGAGATCGCTACGAGCAGTACTTC. Translating it yields CASSLLAGDRYEQYF.

This chain joins TRBV7-2 and TRBJ2-7, with D possibly TRBD2 on 7 matching bases. Germline assignment: CDR1 SGHTA and CDR2 FQGNSA. There are 14 residues in the CDR3. V lost 0 bases to trimming and J lost 2 bases, with 8 bases between them. CDR3 protein: CASSLAGGAYEQYF. The CDR3 nucleotides are TGTGCCAGCAGCTTAGCAGGGGGGGCCTACGAGCAGTACTTC.

The CDR3 sequence: CASVLRVGNTEAFF. The CDR3 nucleotides read TGTGCCAGCGTGCTCCGGGTTGGAAACACTGAAGCTTTCTTT. The V call is TRBV5-5, the J call TRBJ1-1; D gene uncertain. The germline V gene has CDR1 SGHKS and CDR2 YYEKEE (reference sequence). This CDR3 is built from 14 residues. V was clipped by 7 bases and J by 2 bases, with 15 bases between them.

CDR3 protein: CASSEKDTYEQYF. In DNA form, the CDR3 reads TGTGCCAGCAGTGAAAAAGACACCTACGAGCAGTACTTC. This chain joins TRBV6-1 and TRBJ2-7; D is undetermined. The V and J ends lost 2 bases and 2 bases respectively, with 7 bases between them. CDR3 length equals 13 residues. CDR1 is MNHNS and CDR2 is SASEGT in the germline V gene.

The genes are TRBV7-9 and TRBJ2-5, with 11 nucleotides matching TRBD2. From germline, CDR1 is SEHNR and CDR2 FQNEAQ (reference sequence). The V gene end was trimmed by 6 bases and the J gene end by 4 bases; junction bases not matched to a gene: 7. CDR3 length: 15 amino acids. The CDR3 spells CASSKLAGVGETQYF. DNA of the CDR3: TGTGCCAGCAGTAAACTAGCGGGAGTAGGAGAGACCCAGTACTTC. Full variable domain (missing parts from reference TRBV7-9 and TRBJ2-5): DTGVSQNPRHKITKRGQNVTFRCDPISEHNRLYWYRQTLGQGPEFLTYFQNEAQLEKSRLLSDRFSAERPKGSFSTLEIQRTEQGDSAMYLCASSKLAGVGETQYFGPGTRLLVL.

CDR3 protein: CASSPRGVSGELFF. The CDR3 nucleotides are TGTGCCAGCAGCCCCAGGGGGGTCTCCGGGGAGCTGTTTTTT. The chain couples TRBV7-3 to TRBJ2-2, with a tentative D call TRBD1 (7 bases). This CDR3 region has 14 residues. Trimming left V 5 bases short and J 6 bases short, with 13 bases between. Looked up from germline, CDR1 is SGHTA and CDR2 is FQGTGA.

The chain links TRBV19 to TRBJ1-5; the D gene is possibly TRBD1 (5 bases). The CDR3 contains 16 residues. Germline-derived CDR1 and CDR2 are LNHDA and SQIVND (reference sequence). Trimming removed 6 bases at V and 0 bases at J, with 15 bases between. Here the CDR3 reads CASSPRQLVSNQPQHF. In nucleotides, the CDR3 is TGTGCCAGTAGCCCTCGACAGTTAGTTAGCAATCAGCCCCAGCATTTT.

The chain links TRBV7-9 to TRBJ2-2; D remains unclear. The V end was cut by 4 bases, the J end by 5 bases, with 8 bases between. The CDR3 spans 13 residues. CDR1 SEHNR and CDR2 FQNEAQ come from the germline V gene (reference sequence). This CDR3 reads CASSSAGTGELFF. DNA for the CDR3: TGTGCCAGCAGCTCCGCCGGGACCGGGGAGCTGTTTTTT.

This clone was seen a single time. This chain links TRBV6-1 with TRBJ1-5; no clear D gene. With 4 bases removed from V and 4 bases from J, the gap between germline ends came to 11 bases. The CDR3 has 14 amino acids. The germline V gene has CDR1 MNHNS and CDR2 SASEGT. For the CDR3, the DNA is TGTGCCAGCAGTGTTGAGCCCCAAAATCAGCCCCAGCATTTT. Its protein product is CASSVEPQNQPQHF.

The chain combines TRBV5-1 with TRBJ1-1, with TRBD1 as a possible D gene (5 bases). Germline CDR1 is SGHRS and CDR2 is YFSETQ. This CDR3 contains 14 residues. Trimming removed 1 base at V and 1 base at J, with 8 bases between. CDR3 residues: CASSLWGQNTEAFF. DNA of the CDR3: TGCGCCAGCAGCTTGTGGGGCCAGAACACTGAAGCTTTCTTT.

The CDR3 DNA reads as TGTGCCAGCAGTTACCCGGGGGGCTACACCTTC. Translated, it gives CASSYPGGYTF. The chain uses TRBV6-6 and TRBJ1-2; unclear D gene. Looked up from germline, CDR1 is MNHNY and CDR2 is SVGAGI (reference sequence). The CDR3 is made up of 11 amino acids. V dropped 2 bases and J dropped 8 bases, with 6 bases sitting between them.

The chain couples TRBV7-9 to TRBJ2-7; weak D call: TRBD2 (7 bases). From germline, CDR1 is SEHNR and CDR2 FQNEAQ (reference sequence). This CDR3 comprises 15 residues. Trimming left V 3 bases short and J 4 bases short, with 16 bases between. The CDR3 DNA is TGTGCCAGCAGCTTCGGGGGCTTGCGGGAGTACGAGCAGTACTTC. This sequence encodes CASSFGGLREYEQYF.

The chain links TRBV5-1 to TRBJ2-1, with 10 bases fitting TRBD1. The CDR3 is 15 amino acids. V trimming: 4 bases; J trimming: 3 bases; junction bases outside the gene matches: 4. Per germline, CDR1 SGHRS and CDR2 YFSETQ. The CDR3 bases are TGCGCCAGCAGCGCGACAGGGGGCATCTACAATGAGCAGTTCTTC. Translation: CASSATGGIYNEQFF.

This rearrangement joins TRBV4-1 to TRBJ2-5; D might be TRBD1 (5 bases). The CDR3 extends over 14 amino acids. The V gene lost 5 bases and the J gene lost 1 base, with 11 bases spanning the gap. Germline CDR1 reads MGHRA; CDR2 reads YSYEKL. CDR3 nucleotide sequence: TGCGCCAGCAGCGGGCAGGGCTTCCAAGAGACCCAGTACTTC. Its translation is CASSGQGFQETQYF.

This chain connects TRBV25-1 to TRBJ2-1, with a possible D match to TRBD2 (5 bases). This CDR3 spans 12 amino acids. V dropped 8 bases and J dropped 9 bases, with 14 bases sitting between them. Looked up from germline, CDR1 is MGHDK and CDR2 is SYGVNS. CDR3 region: CASGFPRGEQFF. The DNA of the CDR3 is TGTGCCAGCGGGTTCCCACGGGGTGAGCAGTTCTTC.

This rearrangement joins TRBV20-1 to TRBJ2-1, with D possibly matching TRBD2 (6 bases). CDR1 and CDR2 from the germline V gene are DFQATT and SNEGSKA (reference sequence). CDR3 length: 11 residues. The V gene lost 5 bases and the J gene lost 10 bases, with 12 bases spanning the gap. This CDR3 is CSAGGTDEQFF. DNA for the CDR3: TGCAGTGCTGGCGGGACGGACGAGCAGTTCTTC.

V gene TRBV18 combines with J gene TRBJ1-3, with D unresolved. Germline CDR1 KGHSH, CDR2 LQKENI. Trimming pared 0 bases from V and 2 bases from J, leaving 8 bases between. The CDR3 sequence is 15 residues long. Here the CDR3 reads CASSPPGVAGNTIYF. CDR3 coding DNA: TGTGCCAGCTCACCACCGGGAGTAGCTGGAAACACCATATATTTT. Full variable domain (outside the CDR3, taken from reference TRBV18 and TRBJ1-3): NAGVMQNPRHLVRRRGQEARLRCSPMKGHSHVYWYRQLPEEGLKFMVYLQKENIIDESGMPKERFSAEFPKEGPSILRIQQVVRGDSAAYFCASSPPGVAGNTIYFGEGSWLTVV.